The present entry profiles one TCR beta chain with its context. What it binds is not known. The sample is drawn from a study of T cells in Graves' hyperthyroidism and ophthalmopathy. Template material for amplifying TCR beta CDR3 regions consisted of RNA transcripts. The HTBI set primed first-round TCR CDR3 RT-PCR. Via MiXCR, TCRdb re-called the multiplex PCR reads, giving one row per CDR3 protein. The repertoire holds under 350,000 distinct CDR3 sequences, approximately 15% seen once, with approximately 57% in the top ten. Findings and limits, study-wide: Stable hyperthyroidism and ophthalmopathy were separated using 13 V-J signatures.

V was cut by 2 bases and J by 6 bases, with 11 bases left in between. CDR1 is SGHDN and CDR2 is FVKESK in the germline V gene. The CDR3 has 13 residues. Researchers barred patients who had uncontrolled infection, other autoimmune disease, pregnancy or lactation. Based on clinical symptoms, serum thyroxine and TRAb, thyroid ultrasound and orbital computed tomography, diagnoses were reached. Using about 10 ml of fresh peripheral blood, PBMCs were prepared. The sequencing sample was made of blood. The receptor's source is a woman aged 55-75 years with Graves' ophthalmopathy. The rearrangement uses TRBV14 and TRBJ2-7; D assignment may be TRBD1 or TRBD2 (6 bases each). CDR3: CASSQWGAGEQYF. CDR3 DNA sequence: TGTGCCAGCAGCCAATGGGGGGCGGGCGAGCAGTACTTC. The complete variable domain, with remaining parts taken from reference TRBV14 and TRBJ2-7, reads EAGVTQFPSHSVIEKGQTVTLRCDPISGHDNLYWYRRVMGKEIKFLLHFVKESKQDESGMPNNRFLAERTGGTYSTLKVQPAELEDSGVYFCASSQWGAGEQYFGPGTRLTVT.